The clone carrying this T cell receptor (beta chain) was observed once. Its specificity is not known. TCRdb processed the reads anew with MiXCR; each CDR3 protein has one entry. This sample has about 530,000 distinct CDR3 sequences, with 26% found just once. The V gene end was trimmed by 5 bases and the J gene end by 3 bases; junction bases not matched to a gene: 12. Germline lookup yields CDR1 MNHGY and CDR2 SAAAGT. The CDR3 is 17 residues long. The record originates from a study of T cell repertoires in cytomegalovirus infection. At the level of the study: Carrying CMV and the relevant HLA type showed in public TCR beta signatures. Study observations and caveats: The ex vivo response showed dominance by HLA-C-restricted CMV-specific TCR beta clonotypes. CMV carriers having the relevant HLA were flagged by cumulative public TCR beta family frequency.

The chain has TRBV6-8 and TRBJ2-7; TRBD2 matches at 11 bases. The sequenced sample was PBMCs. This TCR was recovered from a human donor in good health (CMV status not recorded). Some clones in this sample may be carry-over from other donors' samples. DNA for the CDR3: TGTGCCAGCAGTGGGGCACCCCCGGGACTAGCGGTCTACGAGCAGTACTTC. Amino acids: CASSGAPPGLAVYEQYF.